The 15 T cell receptor beta chains given below trace back to one sample, sequenced in a study of CD8 T cells in Susac syndrome. After extraction with the RNeasy kit, roughly 0.5 to 1 ug of the RNA was reverse transcribed using random hexamers. Each CDR3 protein is one row after TCRdb ran MiXCR on the immunoSEQ multiplex PCR reads. The data hold just over 300,000 distinct CDR3 sequences, with 92% observed a single time. Sequencing was done on a sample of CD4+ T cells from PBMCs. These receptor sequences come from a human donor with multiple sclerosis.

The J gene is TRBJ1-4, the V gene TRBV28; D possibly corresponds to TRBD1 (6 bases). CDR1 and CDR2 from the germline V gene are MDHEN and SYDVKM. The V and J ends lost 2 bases and 7 bases respectively, with 17 bases between them. CDR3 length: 16 residues. CDR3: CASSLALGGWVEKLFF. The CDR3 DNA sequence: TGTGCCAGCAGTTTAGCCCTCGGGGGCTGGGTTGAAAAACTGTTTTTT.

The V call is TRBV15, the J call TRBJ2-3, with D perhaps matching TRBD2 (5 bases). V was pared by 0 bases and J by 4 bases, with 14 bases between. There are 16 residues in the CDR3. The germline gives CDR1 LNHNV, CDR2 YYDKDF (reference sequence). CDR3 sequence: CATSRDRLAAPDTQYF. CDR3 coding DNA: TGTGCCACCAGCAGAGATCGGCTAGCCGCGCCAGATACGCAGTATTTT. Full variable domain (outside the CDR3, taken from reference TRBV15 and TRBJ2-3): DAMVIQNPRYQVTQFGKPVTLSCSQTLNHNVMYWYQQKSSQAPKLLFHYYDKDFNNEADTPDNFQSRRPNTSFCFLDIRSPGLGDTAMYLCATSRDRLAAPDTQYFGPGTRLTVL.

The V gene is TRBV28, the J gene TRBJ2-3, with 7 bases lining up with TRBD1. CDR3 length: 17 residues. Germline V gives CDR1 MDHEN, CDR2 SYDVKM. The V gene end was trimmed by 4 bases and the J gene end by 1 base; junction bases not matched to a gene: 11. Here the CDR3 reads CASSSTGAQGGTDTQYF. In DNA form, the CDR3 reads TGTGCCAGCAGTTCGACCGGGGCCCAGGGGGGCACAGATACGCAGTATTTT.

The rearrangement uses TRBV7-9 and TRBJ2-3; no clear D gene. The V gene's germline CDR1 is SEHNR and CDR2 FQNEAQ (reference sequence). This CDR3 comprises 12 residues. V was shortened by 4 bases and J by 4 bases, with 6 bases between the two germline ends. The CDR3: CASSSNPDTQYF. The DNA of the CDR3 is TGTGCCAGCAGCTCAAACCCAGATACGCAGTATTTT. The full variable domain, completed using reference TRBV7-9 and TRBJ2-3, is DTGVSQNPRHKITKRGQNVTFRCDPISEHNRLYWYRQTLGQGPEFLTYFQNEAQLEKSRLLSDRFSAERPKGSFSTLEIQRTEQGDSAMYLCASSSNPDTQYFGPGTRLTVL.

V usage is TRBV5-4 and J usage is TRBJ2-1, with 10 bases aligning to TRBD2. After removal of 3 bases from V and 6 bases from J, the junction contained 3 bases not matched to a gene. The CDR3 totals 14 residues. Germline V CDR1 and CDR2: SGHNT, YYREEE (reference sequence). CDR3 DNA sequence: TGTGCCAGCAGCTCCCCTAGCGGGAGCAATGAGCAGTTCTTC. Its protein is CASSSPSGSNEQFF.

The chain uses TRBV25-1 and TRBJ1-4, with 7 bases aligning to TRBD1. CDR1 and CDR2 (germline): MGHDK, SYGVNS. With 4 bases clipped from V and 5 bases from J, the junction kept 4 bases outside the gene matches. The length of the CDR3 is 14 residues. The DNA for the CDR3 is TGTGCCAGCAGTGGGGACAGCGGAAATGAAAAACTGTTTTTT. Translation: CASSGDSGNEKLFF.

This clonotype was found a few times. V is TRBV6-2 or TRBV6-3 and J is TRBJ2-7, with TRBD1 matching 12 bases. Trimming cost V 5 bases and J 5 bases; bases outside gene matches: 4. Germline values: CDR1 MNHEY, CDR2 SVGEGT. The CDR3 consists of 14 residues. CDR3 sequence reads: CASSTGQGAHEQYF. DNA for the CDR3: TGTGCCAGCAGTACGGGACAGGGGGCCCACGAGCAGTACTTC.

The rearrangement uses TRBV10-1 and TRBJ2-1; TRBD1 agrees at 8 bases. The junction had 12 bases not matched to a gene; V was cut back by 4 bases and J by 7 bases. CDR1 and CDR2 (germline): WNHNN, SYGVQD (reference sequence). This CDR3 contains 16 residues. The CDR3 DNA reads as TGCGCCAGCAGTGGAGGCAGGGGGCATCGAGAAAATGAGCAGTTCTTC. It translates to CASSGGRGHRENEQFF.

The rearrangement links TRBV5-6 to TRBJ1-2; possible D gene TRBD1, 5 bases. V shed 3 bases and J shed 6 bases, with 24 bases lying between them. This CDR3 has 17 residues. The germline CDR1 and CDR2 sequences are SGHDT and YYEEEE. Written as DNA, the CDR3 is TGTGCCAGCAGCTCCGGACCGGGACTCCTGCCTGGGGATGGCTACACCTTC. Its translation is CASSSGPGLLPGDGYTF.

This CDR3 is CASSQLWAGDITDTQYF. In DNA, the CDR3 is TGCGCCAGCAGCCAATTGTGGGCGGGGGATATCACAGATACGCAGTATTTT. The chain links TRBV4-1 to TRBJ2-3, with 7 positions matching TRBD2. The CDR3 extends over 17 amino acids. V lost 2 bases and J lost 2; bases outside the gene matches: 10. CDR1 is MGHRA, CDR2 YSYEKL, per germline.

In its sample, this clonotype was seen a few times. The rearrangement links TRBV4-1 to TRBJ2-7; D is undetermined. The CDR3 loop spans 17 amino acids. V was pared by 4 bases and J by 5 bases, with 24 bases between. Germline-derived CDR1 and CDR2 are MGHRA and YSYEKL. The CDR3 nucleotides are TGCGCCAGCAGCCGCAATCCTGGGGAACTTCTCGGAGACGAGCAGTACTTC. This translates into CASSRNPGELLGDEQYF.

The gene calls are TRBV30 and TRBJ2-1; D is unresolved. Germline V gene lookup returns CDR1 GTSNPN and CDR2 SVGIG (reference sequence). CDR3 length: 15 amino acids. V gave up 0 bases and J gave up 3 bases, with 12 bases separating them. The DNA for the CDR3 is TGTGCCTGGAGTGTAGGACCCCCAGACTACAATGAGCAGTTCTTC. It specifies CAWSVGPPDYNEQFF.

V is TRBV6-9 and J is TRBJ2-7, with 10 bases that match TRBD1. After removal of 5 bases from V and 3 bases from J, the junction contained 10 bases not matched to a gene. This CDR3 has 16 amino acids. CDR1 is MNHGY and CDR2 is SVAAGI in the germline V gene. The CDR3 DNA reads TGTGCCAGCAGTCACAGATCGGACAGGGGGAGCTACGAGCAGTACTTC. Translating gives CASSHRSDRGSYEQYF.

The chain has TRBV6-1 and TRBJ1-2; 8 bases agree with TRBD1. Looked up from germline, CDR1 is MNHNS and CDR2 is SASEGT. CDR3 length equals 13 residues. J was trimmed by 4 bases and V by 6 bases; bases with no gene match: 4. The DNA for the CDR3 is TGTGCCAGCAGGGGGGACAGGTTCTATGGCTACACCTTC. It translates to CASRGDRFYGYTF.

CDR3 bases: TGTGCCAGCAGTTACCTCCGCGCAGATACGCAGTATTTT. As protein: CASSYLRADTQYF. The rearrangement uses TRBV6-2 or TRBV6-3 and TRBJ2-3; D not certain. Germline V CDR1 and CDR2: MNHEY, SVGEGT. CDR3 length: 13 residues. V gave up 2 bases and J gave up 4 bases, with 7 bases separating them.